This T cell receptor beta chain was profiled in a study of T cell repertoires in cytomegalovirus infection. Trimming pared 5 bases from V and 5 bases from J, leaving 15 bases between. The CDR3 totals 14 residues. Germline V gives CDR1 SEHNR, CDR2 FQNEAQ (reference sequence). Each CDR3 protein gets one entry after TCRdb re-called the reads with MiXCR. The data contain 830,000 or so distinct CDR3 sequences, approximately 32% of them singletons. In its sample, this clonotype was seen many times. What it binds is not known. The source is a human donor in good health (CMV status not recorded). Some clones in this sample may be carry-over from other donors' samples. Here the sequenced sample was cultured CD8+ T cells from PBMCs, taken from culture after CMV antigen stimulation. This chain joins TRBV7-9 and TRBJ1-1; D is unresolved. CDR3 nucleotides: TGTGCCAGCAGCGGACGGGGTTTAACAACTGAAGCTTTCTTT. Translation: CASSGRGLTTEAFF.